These 12 T cell receptor beta chains were all obtained from the same sample, sequenced in a study of T-cell reconstitution after alpha-beta-depleted transplantation in children. For TCRbeta, the library was prepared with unique molecular identifiers. A single record per CDR3 protein comes from TCRdb applying MiXCR to the PCR reads. Seen here are about 240,000 distinct CDR3 sequences, under 30% observed once, and the top ten hold over 2.5%. Here the sequenced sample was PBMCs, taken before TCRalphabeta/CD19-depleted stem cell transplant. The receptors stem from a girl aged 2 to 10 with Fanconi anemia, due to receive a stem cell transplant.

Ten or more counts support this clonotype. A junction end diverges from the germline sequence, so it may reflect a read error. V usage is TRBV10-3 and J usage is TRBJ2-1, with 9 bases identical to TRBD2. From germline, CDR1 is ENHRY and CDR2 SYGVKD. The length of the CDR3 is 14 residues. The CDR3, as DNA: TGTGCCATCGGTGATGCTGCGGGGGGGCGGGAGCAGTTCTTC. It translates to CAIGDAAGGREQFF.

This chain links TRBV7-3 with TRBJ2-1, with 9 bases fitting TRBD2. J was trimmed by 12 bases and V by 5 bases; bases with no gene match: 11. There are 14 residues in the CDR3. CDR1 and CDR2 (germline): SGHTA, FQGTGA. The DNA for the CDR3 is TGTGCCAGCAGCCCAAGCGGGGGGAATTTTTGGCAGTTCTTC. Its protein product is CASSPSGGNFWQFF.

CDR3 loop: CASSVFRVTDTQYF. CDR3 in DNA: TGTGCCAGCAGCGTGTTCAGGGTAACAGATACGCAGTATTTT. The chain is built from TRBV9 and TRBJ2-3, with D maybe TRBD1 (5 bases). This CDR3 region has 14 residues. V lost 2 bases to trimming and J lost 3 bases, with 10 bases between them. The germline V gene encodes CDR1 SGDLS and CDR2 YYNGEE. Together with reference TRBV9 and TRBJ2-3, the CDR3 gives the full variable domain: DSGVTQTPKHLITATGQRVTLRCSPRSGDLSVYWYQQSLDQGLQFLIQYYNGEERAKGNILERFSAQQFPDLHSELNLSSLELGDSALYFCASSVFRVTDTQYFGPGTRLTVL.

This clonotype was picked up a small number of times. The chain uses TRBV5-1 and TRBJ2-1, with TRBD1 as a possible D gene (7 bases). The length of the CDR3 is 14 residues. Trimming shortened V by 0 bases and J by 8 bases, and 12 bases separated the two germline ends. The germline V gene encodes CDR1 SGHRS and CDR2 YFSETQ. The CDR3 is CASSLGQGGYEQFF. The CDR3 DNA reads TGCGCCAGCAGCTTGGGACAGGGAGGCTATGAGCAGTTCTTC. Looking up the rest from reference TRBV5-1 and TRBJ2-1 gives the full variable domain: KAGVTQTPRYLIKTRGQQVTLSCSPISGHRSVSWYQQTPGQGLQFLFEYFSETQRNKGNFPGRFSGRQFSNSRSEMNVSTLELGDSALYLCASSLGQGGYEQFFGPGTRLTVL.

This clonotype was observed a handful of times. The J gene is TRBJ2-2, the V gene TRBV28; TRBD2 is a possible D gene (5 bases). This CDR3 is built from 16 residues. V lost 6 bases, J lost 0 bases, and 14 bases lay in between. The germline V gene has CDR1 MDHEN and CDR2 SYDVKM. The CDR3 sequence is CASRRSWGANTGELFF. The DNA for the CDR3 is TGTGCCAGCAGAAGGTCATGGGGAGCGAACACCGGGGAGCTGTTTTTT.

The chain is built from TRBV20-1 and TRBJ2-7; possible D gene TRBD2, 5 bases. CDR1 is DFQATT and CDR2 is SNEGSKA in the germline V gene (reference sequence). This CDR3 is 12 amino acids long. Deletions cut 4 bases from V and 2 bases from J, with 9 bases between. The CDR3 reads CSAKWGAYEQYF. DNA of the CDR3: TGCAGTGCTAAGTGGGGAGCCTACGAGCAGTACTTC.

Many counts were recorded for this clonotype. J is TRBJ2-5 and V is TRBV29-1; perhaps TRBD1 as D (6 bases). This CDR3 is built from 14 residues. From germline, CDR1 is SQVTM and CDR2 ANQGSEA. Trimming took off 2 bases at V and 2 bases at J, with 12 bases between the two ends. The CDR3, as DNA: TGCAGCGTTGAATCGACAGGAGAGCAAGAGACCCAGTACTTC. It translates to CSVESTGEQETQYF.

The rearrangement links TRBV20-1 to TRBJ2-7, with TRBD1 matching over 10 bases. The V gene's germline CDR1 is DFQATT and CDR2 SNEGSKA (reference sequence). There are 15 residues in the CDR3. Trimming cost V 3 bases and J 4 bases; bases outside gene matches: 9. This CDR3 is CSARGPGQGVYEQYF. CDR3 coding DNA: TGCAGTGCTAGGGGACCCGGACAGGGGGTTTACGAGCAGTACTTC.

The DNA of the CDR3 is TGCAGTGCTAGAGACCCTACCGCCGGGAGCTCCTACAATGAGCAGTTCTTC. Encoded protein: CSARDPTAGSSYNEQFF. The chain has TRBV20-1 and TRBJ2-1, with a possible D match to TRBD2 (6 bases). The CDR3 has 17 amino acids. Germline V gene data show CDR1 as DFQATT and CDR2 as SNEGSKA (reference sequence). The V end lost 0 bases, the J end lost 0 bases, and 15 bases lay between the germline ends.

The V and J genes are TRBV6-5 and TRBJ2-1, with D maybe TRBD1 (6 bases). Trimming shortened V by 2 bases and J by 0 bases, and 14 bases separated the two germline ends. Germline CDR1 MNHEY, CDR2 SVGAGI. The CDR3 sequence is 17 residues long. CDR3: CASSYAMGASSYNEQFF. The CDR3 nucleotides read TGTGCCAGCAGTTACGCGATGGGGGCTAGCTCCTACAATGAGCAGTTCTTC.

This clonotype appeared many times. The chain links TRBV7-2 to TRBJ1-2; 9 bases map to TRBD1. J lost 4 bases, V lost 5 bases, and 8 bases had no gene match. Per the germline V gene, CDR1 is SGHTA and CDR2 is FQGNSA. This CDR3 is 15 amino acids long. The CDR3 sequence is CASSAQQGAAYGYTF. CDR3 coding DNA: TGTGCCAGCAGCGCGCAACAGGGGGCGGCCTATGGCTACACCTTC. Full variable domain (outside the CDR3, taken from reference TRBV7-2 and TRBJ1-2): GAGVSQSPSNKVTEKGKDVELRCDPISGHTALYWYRQSLGQGLEFLIYFQGNSAPDKSGLPSDRFSAERTGGSVSTLTIQRTQQEDSAVYLCASSAQQGAAYGYTFGSGTRLTVV.

Many counts were recorded for this clonotype. The genes are TRBV29-1 and TRBJ2-5; 11 bases agree with TRBD2. V trimming: 2 bases; J trimming: 2 bases; junction bases outside the gene matches: 1. The CDR3 length is 14 residues. From germline, CDR1 is SQVTM and CDR2 ANQGSEA. In nucleotides, the CDR3 is TGCAGCGTTGAACTAGCGGGAGGTCAAGAGACCCAGTACTTC. Encoded protein: CSVELAGGQETQYF.